This T cell receptor beta chain was recovered during a study of blood T cell repertoires in COVID-19. TCRdb's table, derived via immunoSEQ multiplex PCR, lists solely in-frame clones and lacks some. The table has roughly 210,000 clones, 87% seen once; the top ten hold around 7%. The sequencing sample was made of PBMCs or T cells enriched from blood (not recorded which). This sequence was found in a young man in a cohort exposed to, infected with or recovered from COVID-19 (not recorded which).

The CDR3 reads CAISESQGPGSGANVLTF. DNA of the CDR3: TGTGCCATCAGTGAGTCGCAGGGGCCGGGCTCTGGGGCCAACGTCCTGACTTTC. The chain combines TRBV10-3 with TRBJ2-6; tentatively, D is TRBD1 (6 bases). The germline gives CDR1 ENHRY, CDR2 SYGVKD. The CDR3 runs 18 residues. V lost 0 bases to trimming and J lost 0 bases, with 12 bases between them.